The 18 T cell receptor beta chains below come from one sample, sequenced in a study of shared clonotypes between healthy human individuals. Libraries were prepared by immunoSEQ multiplex PCR; TCRdb keeps only in-frame clonotypes and omits some of them. The sample shows fewer than 3 million clones, 92% of them seen only once. The sequencing sample was made of naive CD4+ T cells from PBMCs. Subset meaning: CD45RA+ positively selected. The receptors here all came from a young man in good health. Some clones in this sample may be carry-over from other donors' samples.

This rearrangement joins TRBV30 to TRBJ1-2; 7 nucleotides line up with TRBD1. CDR1 is GTSNPN, CDR2 SVGIG, per germline (reference sequence). The CDR3 runs to 13 residues. The junction had 4 bases not matched to a gene; V was cut back by 4 bases and J by 2 bases. CDR3 protein: CAWITGDNYGYTF. As DNA, the CDR3 is TGTGCCTGGATCACAGGGGACAACTATGGCTACACCTTC.

This chain links TRBV4-2 with TRBJ2-5, with TRBD1 matching 7 bases. The trim removed 1 base at V and 6 bases at J, leaving 2 bases unmatched. The CDR3 has 13 amino acids. CDR1 is LGHNA, CDR2 YNFKEQ, per germline. Written as DNA, the CDR3 is TGTGCCAGCAGCCAAGGACAGGGAAAGACCCAGTACTTC. This translates into CASSQGQGKTQYF.

This chain joins TRBV28 and TRBJ2-7, with D perhaps TRBD1 (6 bases). The CDR3 is made up of 15 amino acids. CDR1 is MDHEN and CDR2 is SYDVKM in the germline V gene. Trimming left V 5 bases short and J 5 bases short, with 19 bases between. In DNA form, the CDR3 reads TGTGCCAGCAGTCCCCAGGGGCAGGGTAGCCACGAGCAGTACTTC. It specifies CASSPQGQGSHEQYF.

In its sample, this clone was seen once. The chain recombines TRBV21-1 with TRBJ1-2; the table calls TRBD1, which could not be checked here. TRBV21-1 is a pseudogene locus. This CDR3 is built from 15 residues. The CDR3 DNA sequence: TGTGCCAGCAGCAAAGGTAGGGGGCCTAACTATGGCTACACCTTC. The encoded protein is CASSKGRGPNYGYTF.

This clone was seen a handful of times. The V call is TRBV5-6, the J call TRBJ1-5; D may be TRBD1 (6 bases). The V and J ends lost 4 bases and 6 bases respectively, with 20 bases between them. In germline, CDR1 is SGHDT, CDR2 YYEEEE. This CDR3 comprises 16 residues. The CDR3 protein is CASSHDRSGYGQPQHF. CDR3 DNA sequence: TGTGCCAGCAGCCATGACAGGAGCGGATACGGTCAGCCCCAGCATTTT.

This clone occurred a few times. The V call is TRBV5-1, the J call TRBJ2-2; D gene ambiguous. CDR1 SGHRS and CDR2 YFSETQ come from the germline V gene. V was pared by 6 bases and J by 8 bases, with 11 bases between. The CDR3 contains 12 residues. The DNA of the CDR3 is TGCGCCAGCATGCAGCGTGGAGGGGAGCTGTTTTTT. This encodes CASMQRGGELFF.

This chain joins TRBV7-9 and TRBJ2-3; D is perhaps TRBD1 (5 bases). V lost 1 base, J lost 2 bases, and 7 bases lay in between. The germline V gene has CDR1 SEHNR and CDR2 FQNEAQ (reference sequence). This CDR3 has 14 amino acids. The CDR3 coding sequence is TGTGCCAGCAGCTTAGGCAGGGACACAGATACGCAGTATTTT. Its translation: CASSLGRDTDTQYF. Drawing the rest from reference TRBV7-9 and TRBJ2-3, the complete variable domain is DTGVSQNPRHKITKRGQNVTFRCDPISEHNRLYWYRQTLGQGPEFLTYFQNEAQLEKSRLLSDRFSAERPKGSFSTLEIQRTEQGDSAMYLCASSLGRDTDTQYFGPGTRLTVL.

The chain recombines TRBV7-6 with TRBJ1-3, with TRBD1 matching 9 bases. With V trimmed by 2 bases and J by 12 bases, 11 bases remained unmatched. CDR3 length: 15 amino acids. Germline V gene lookup returns CDR1 SGHVS and CDR2 FNYEAQ. CDR3 coding DNA: TGTGCCAGCAGCTTACCGGGACAGGGAGAGGTGCACATATATTTT. It specifies CASSLPGQGEVHIYF.

The chain combines TRBV7-3 with TRBJ2-7, with no clear D. This CDR3 is 13 amino acids long. Per germline, CDR1 SGHTA and CDR2 FQGTGA. Trimming took off 1 base at V and 2 bases at J, with 6 bases between the two ends. In DNA form, the CDR3 reads TGTGCCAGCAGCTTAAGACACCCCTACGAGCAGTACTTC. It translates to CASSLRHPYEQYF. Complete variable domain (other parts from reference TRBV7-3 and TRBJ2-7): GAGVSQTPSNKVTEKGKYVELRCDPISGHTALYWYRQSLGQGPEFLIYFQGTGAADDSGLPNDRFFAVRPEGSVSTLKIQRTERGDSAVYLCASSLRHPYEQYFGPGTRLTVT.

The DNA for the CDR3 is TGTGCCAGCAGTGATAACAACAGTAATCAGCCCCAGCATTTT. Encoded protein: CASSDNNSNQPQHF. This chain joins TRBV6-1 and TRBJ1-5; no definite D call. Germline CDR1 MNHNS, CDR2 SASEGT. This CDR3 is built from 14 residues. The V gene lost 3 bases and the J gene lost 4 bases, with 10 bases spanning the gap.

V usage is TRBV30 and J usage is TRBJ2-7, with 8 bases identical to TRBD2. V gave up 2 bases and J gave up 3 bases; unmatched junction bases: 6. Germline V gene lookup returns CDR1 GTSNPN and CDR2 SVGIG (reference sequence). The CDR3 consists of 14 residues. CDR3 sequence (DNA): TGTGCCTGGAGTAGTGCGGGAGGAAGCTACGAGCAGTACTTC. Protein: CAWSSAGGSYEQYF.

The chain recombines TRBV30 with TRBJ1-6; TRBD1 might be the D (6 bases). The V end lost 0 bases, the J end lost 7 bases, and 13 bases lay between the germline ends. The CDR3 is 15 residues long. CDR1 and CDR2 from the germline V gene are GTSNPN and SVGIG (reference sequence). The CDR3 coding sequence is TGTGCCTGGAGTGTAAAGGGTAGGGGGAATTCACCCCTCCACTTT. Amino acids: CAWSVKGRGNSPLHF.

This clone has just one count. The chain carries TRBV27 and TRBJ2-1; 9 positions agree with TRBD2. CDR1 is MNHEY, CDR2 SMNVEV, per germline (reference sequence). The CDR3 loop spans 16 amino acids. After removal of 0 bases from V and 16 bases from J, the junction contained 16 bases not matched to a gene. The CDR3 nucleotides are TGTGCCAGCAGTTTATCGCCGCGGGGGCTAGCGGGGAGGTATTTCTTC. Amino acid sequence: CASSLSPRGLAGRYFF.

The sample holds one count of this clone. The chain employs TRBV30 and TRBJ2-7, with 9 bases that match TRBD2. The ends lost 2 bases at V and 3 bases at J; junction bases unmatched: 8. The CDR3 loop spans 15 amino acids. The germline V gene encodes CDR1 GTSNPN and CDR2 SVGIG (reference sequence). Here the CDR3 DNA reads TGTGCCTGGAGTCAAGGGACTAGCCGGGACTACGAGCAGTACTTC. The encoded protein is CAWSQGTSRDYEQYF.

The chain employs TRBV5-6 and TRBJ2-7; D possibly corresponds to TRBD2 (5 bases). Per the germline V gene, CDR1 is SGHDT and CDR2 is YYEEEE. Trimming shortened V by 4 bases and J by 2 bases, and 16 bases separated the two germline ends. The CDR3 loop spans 15 amino acids. This CDR3 is CASSPFWERTYEQYF. The CDR3 DNA reads TGTGCCAGCAGCCCCTTTTGGGAGAGGACCTACGAGCAGTACTTC. The full variable domain, in which reference TRBV5-6 and TRBJ2-7 provide the parts outside the CDR3, is DAGVTQSPTHLIKTRGQQVTLRCSPKSGHDTVSWYQQALGQGPQFIFQYYEEEERQRGNFPDRFSGHQFPNYSSELNVNALLLGDSALYLCASSPFWERTYEQYFGPGTRLTVT.

CDR3 DNA sequence: TGTGCCAGCAGCTTAGTGGGGTCTCGGCCAGATACGCAGTATTTT. This encodes CASSLVGSRPDTQYF. The chain links TRBV7-2 to TRBJ2-3; no definite D call. Germline V gives CDR1 SGHTA, CDR2 FQGNSA. The CDR3 loop spans 15 amino acids. The V and J ends lost 1 base and 4 bases respectively, with 12 bases between them.

The chain combines TRBV7-2 with TRBJ1-4; 7 positions agree with TRBD1. This CDR3 is built from 16 residues. The germline V gene encodes CDR1 SGHTA and CDR2 FQGNSA. V lost 2 bases to trimming and J lost 4 bases; unmatched junction nucleotides: 7. This CDR3 is CASSLRGRGGNEKLFF. CDR3 in DNA: TGTGCCAGCAGCTTAAGGGGGCGCGGCGGTAATGAAAAACTGTTTTTT.

The V call is TRBV18, the J call TRBJ2-7, with 16 bases fitting TRBD2. CDR1 is KGHSH and CDR2 is LQKENI in the germline V gene. The CDR3 runs 17 residues. With V trimmed by 6 bases and J by 6 bases, 11 bases remained unmatched. Here the CDR3 reads CASSFKGLAGGPSEQYF. DNA of the CDR3: TGTGCCAGCTCCTTCAAGGGACTAGCGGGAGGGCCGAGCGAGCAGTACTTC. The full variable domain, completed using reference TRBV18 and TRBJ2-7, is NAGVMQNPRHLVRRRGQEARLRCSPMKGHSHVYWYRQLPEEGLKFMVYLQKENIIDESGMPKERFSAEFPKEGPSILRIQQVVRGDSAAYFCASSFKGLAGGPSEQYFGPGTRLTVT.